This entry lists 27 T cell receptor beta chains sequenced from one sample in a study of HIV-infected patients and healthy controls. TCRdb reprocessed the 5' RACE reads with MiXCR, giving one entry per CDR3 protein. Among about 64,000 distinct CDR3 sequences listed, over 15% were seen once. Sample: CD4+ T cells from blood. These receptors were taken from a human donor in good health.

The chain combines TRBV27 with TRBJ2-6, with D hard to call. This CDR3 spans 15 amino acids. The germline CDR1 and CDR2 sequences are MNHEY and SMNVEV (reference sequence). Trimming pared 2 bases from V and 3 bases from J, leaving 8 bases between. Here the CDR3 reads CASSLVGSGANVLTF. The CDR3 bases are TGTGCCAGCAGTTTAGTGGGAAGTGGGGCCAACGTCCTGACTTTC.

J is TRBJ2-5 and V is TRBV12-5; 7 bases are shared with TRBD2. With 0 bases clipped from V and 8 bases from J, the junction kept 12 bases outside the gene matches. The germline CDR1 and CDR2 sequences are LGHNT and FRNRAP. CDR3 length: 16 residues. CDR3 nucleotide sequence: TGTGCTAGTGGTTTGGTAAATTGGGGGGGTTCTGGAACCCAGTACTTC. Its protein is CASGLVNWGGSGTQYF. Using reference TRBV12-5 and TRBJ2-5 for the parts outside the CDR3, the full variable domain is DARVTQTPRHKVTEMGQEVTMRCQPILGHNTVFWYRQTMMQGLELLAYFRNRAPLDDSGMPKDRFSAEMPDATLATLKIQPSEPRDSAVYFCASGLVNWGGSGTQYFGPGTRLLVL.

Many counts were recorded for this clonotype. The chain uses TRBV5-1 and TRBJ2-1; 7 bases agree with TRBD2. This CDR3 is 16 amino acids long. Trimming removed 0 bases from V and 8 bases from J; junction bases left unmatched: 11. Germline lookup yields CDR1 SGHRS and CDR2 YFSETQ. The CDR3 coding sequence is TGCGCCAGCAGCTTGGAGGTCCGCGGGGGAGGGGATGAGCAGTTCTTC. Translated, it gives CASSLEVRGGGDEQFF.

The table lists this clonotype with many counts. The genes are TRBV24-1 and TRBJ2-1; TRBD2 matches at 10 bases. This CDR3 is built from 19 residues. The V gene's germline CDR1 is KGHDR and CDR2 SFDVKD. The V gene end was trimmed by 3 bases and the J gene end by 0 bases; junction bases not matched to a gene: 10. The CDR3, as DNA: TGTGCCACCAGTGATGCCGGGACTAGCGCCAAGAGCTCCTACAATGAGCAGTTCTTC. Amino acids: CATSDAGTSAKSSYNEQFF.

This chain links TRBV15 with TRBJ1-1; D not certain. V was trimmed by 2 bases and J by 1 base, leaving 8 bases between them. The CDR3 has 14 amino acids. Germline V CDR1 and CDR2: LNHNV, YYDKDF (reference sequence). The DNA for the CDR3 is TGTGCCACCAGCAGATTCTCAGCGAACACTGAAGCTTTCTTT. This translates into CATSRFSANTEAFF. Looking up the rest from reference TRBV15 and TRBJ1-1 gives the full variable domain: DAMVIQNPRYQVTQFGKPVTLSCSQTLNHNVMYWYQQKSSQAPKLLFHYYDKDFNNEADTPDNFQSRRPNTSFCFLDIRSPGLGDTAMYLCATSRFSANTEAFFGQGTRLTVV.

This clonotype was seen a handful of times. The gene calls are TRBV20-1 and TRBJ2-1, with 8 nucleotides matching TRBD2. Germline V gene data show CDR1 as DFQATT and CDR2 as SNEGSKA (reference sequence). The CDR3 loop spans 15 amino acids. With V trimmed by 2 bases and J by 8 bases, 11 bases remained unmatched. CDR3 nucleotide sequence: TGCAGTGCTAGACCATTAGCGGGGTCGGTCCATGAGCAGTTCTTC. Amino acid sequence: CSARPLAGSVHEQFF.

This clonotype was seen a handful of times. V usage is TRBV7-2 and J usage is TRBJ1-2, with D maybe TRBD1 (6 bases). Germline assignment: CDR1 SGHTA and CDR2 FQGNSA. The CDR3 extends over 16 amino acids. Trimming cost V 1 base and J 1 base, with 13 bases left between them. DNA for the CDR3: TGTGCCAGCAGCTTAGTGGCAGGGGCCCTTAACTATGGCTACACCTTC. Translation gives CASSLVAGALNYGYTF.

This clonotype was observed many times. The chain recombines TRBV20-1 with TRBJ2-1, with D maybe TRBD2 (5 bases). This CDR3 is built from 15 residues. Trimming pared 7 bases from V and 3 bases from J, leaving 19 bases between. From germline, CDR1 is DFQATT and CDR2 SNEGSKA (reference sequence). The CDR3 coding sequence is TGCAGTGTCCCAGTAGCGAGAGCTATCTACAATGAGCAGTTCTTC. Amino acids: CSVPVARAIYNEQFF.

In this sample, this clonotype turned up many times. V gene TRBV5-6 combines with J gene TRBJ1-3; D is unresolved. This CDR3 is built from 16 residues. CDR1 is SGHDT, CDR2 YYEEEE, per germline. The germline V and J ends were trimmed by 0 bases and 0 bases, with 10 bases remaining between them. In DNA, the CDR3 is TGTGCCAGCAGCTTGGTTGGTGGCAGCTCTGGAAACACCATATATTTT. This gives the protein CASSLVGGSSGNTIYF.

This clonotype was seen repeatedly, ten times or more. The CDR3 spells CASSLYLGGASNQPQHF. In DNA, the CDR3 is TGTGCCAGCAGCTTATATTTAGGGGGAGCTAGCAATCAGCCCCAGCATTTT. The V call is TRBV7-2, the J call TRBJ1-5; D might be TRBD1 (6 bases). The CDR3 is 17 residues long. Germline CDR1 and CDR2: SGHTA and FQGNSA. V lost 2 bases and J 0 bases, leaving 14 bases between the germline ends.

In its sample, this clonotype was seen many times. The V call is TRBV7-9, the J call TRBJ2-3; D is unresolved. Trimming left V 11 bases short and J 6 bases short, with 30 bases between. There are 17 residues in the CDR3. Germline CDR1 and CDR2: SEHNR and FQNEAQ (reference sequence). The CDR3 nucleotides read TGTGCCGCAAGCTTGAGCCCGAGAGGCGAGGTCATGGATACGCAGTATTTT. Translation gives CAASLSPRGEVMDTQYF.

This clonotype was recorded many times. This chain uses TRBV5-1 with TRBJ2-3; 13 nucleotides line up with TRBD2. J gave up 6 bases and V 0 bases, and 4 bases lay outside the gene matches. Germline CDR1 and CDR2: SGHRS and YFSETQ. CDR3 length: 16 amino acids. CDR3 residues: CASSLGTSGRIDTQYF. The CDR3 DNA reads TGCGCCAGCAGCTTGGGGACTAGCGGGAGAATTGATACGCAGTATTTT.

This clonotype was found a few times. The chain has TRBV18 and TRBJ1-1; D possibly corresponds to TRBD1 (5 bases). From germline, CDR1 is KGHSH and CDR2 LQKENI. This CDR3 is built from 15 residues. The V gene lost 3 bases and the J gene lost 0 bases, with 11 bases spanning the gap. DNA of the CDR3: TGTGCCAGCTCACCGGGACGGGCCATGAACACTGAAGCTTTCTTT. Its protein product is CASSPGRAMNTEAFF. Variable domain in full (rest from reference TRBV18 and TRBJ1-1): NAGVMQNPRHLVRRRGQEARLRCSPMKGHSHVYWYRQLPEEGLKFMVYLQKENIIDESGMPKERFSAEFPKEGPSILRIQQVVRGDSAAYFCASSPGRAMNTEAFFGQGTRLTVV.

This clonotype was seen ten or more times. The J gene is TRBJ1-2, the V gene TRBV2, with D possibly matching TRBD1 (5 bases). Germline CDR1 reads SNHLY; CDR2 reads FYNNEI. With 6 bases removed from V and 2 bases from J, the gap between germline ends came to 13 bases. This CDR3 has 14 residues. The CDR3 DNA reads as TGTGCCAGCAGCTCCACGGGGGTGAACTATGGCTACACCTTC. It specifies CASSSTGVNYGYTF.

In this sample, this clonotype turned up many times. The V call is TRBV7-8, the J call TRBJ2-7, with 8 positions matching TRBD2. This CDR3 region has 13 residues. Germline lookup yields CDR1 SGHVS and CDR2 FQNEAQ. The V segment lost 8 bases and the J segment 0 bases; nucleotides outside the gene matches: 3. For the CDR3, the DNA is TGTGCCAGCGGGACTAGAGGCTCCTACGAGCAGTACTTC. This translates into CASGTRGSYEQYF.

CDR3 loop: CAGERDRGAINTEAFF. For the CDR3, the DNA is TGTGCCGGGGAAAGGGACAGGGGCGCCATTAACACTGAAGCTTTCTTT. This chain links TRBV6-1 with TRBJ1-1, with 10 bases identical to TRBD1. CDR1 MNHNS and CDR2 SASEGT come from the germline V gene. Losses at the gene ends were 11 bases for V and 2 bases for J; bases not matched to a gene: 14. This CDR3 has 16 residues.

In its sample, this clonotype was seen many times. The rearrangement uses TRBV20-1 and TRBJ2-1, with 12 bases that match TRBD2. Germline V gives CDR1 DFQATT, CDR2 SNEGSKA (reference sequence). The CDR3 has 15 amino acids. V lost 1 base to trimming and J lost 6 bases; unmatched junction nucleotides: 4. The CDR3 coding sequence is TGCAGTGCTAGAGGCCGGACTAGCGGGATCAATGAGCAGTTCTTC. It is translated as CSARGRTSGINEQFF.

The rearrangement joins TRBV20-1 to TRBJ1-2; tentatively, D is TRBD1 (5 bases). The CDR3 spans 13 residues. Trimming shortened V by 6 bases and J by 2 bases, and 13 bases separated the two germline ends. Germline V gene data show CDR1 as DFQATT and CDR2 as SNEGSKA (reference sequence). CDR3 amino acids: CSAVRGLNYGYTF. The CDR3 bases are TGCAGTGCGGTTAGGGGATTAAACTATGGCTACACCTTC.

The sample holds many counts of this clonotype. The chain employs TRBV7-8 and TRBJ2-7; 8 bases map to TRBD1. V dropped 1 base and J dropped 1; count of bases not matched to a gene: 21. This CDR3 has 21 residues. Per the germline V gene, CDR1 is SGHVS and CDR2 is FQNEAQ. The DNA for the CDR3 is TGTGCCAGCAGCTTAGGGGATCCGGACAGGGCGCGCCAAATAAAATCCTACGAGCAGTACTTC. It encodes CASSLGDPDRARQIKSYEQYF.

This clonotype was observed a handful of times. The chain couples TRBV20-1 to TRBJ1-1, with TRBD1 as a possible D gene (5 bases). The V and J ends lost 3 bases and 1 base respectively, with 18 bases between them. Germline CDR1 reads DFQATT; CDR2 reads SNEGSKA (reference sequence). This CDR3 contains 16 residues. CDR3 nucleotides: TGCAGTGCTAGCCCTCCCGGGGGACGGGCGAACACTGAAGCTTTCTTT. Its protein product is CSASPPGGRANTEAFF.

The chain combines TRBV7-2 with TRBJ2-7; D is perhaps TRBD1 (6 bases). The CDR3 is made up of 13 amino acids. Germline loops: CDR1 SGHTA, CDR2 FQGNSA. Trimming took off 5 bases at V and 7 bases at J, with 15 bases between the two ends. The CDR3 bases are TGTGCCAGCAGCCAGGACAGTGGGCGGGAGCAGTACTTC. This sequence encodes CASSQDSGREQYF.

This clonotype has ten or more counts. The genes are TRBV5-1 and TRBJ2-5, with 7 positions matching TRBD2. The CDR3 contains 15 residues. V dropped 1 base and J dropped 3; count of bases not matched to a gene: 6. The germline V gene has CDR1 SGHRS and CDR2 YFSETQ. CDR3 residues: CASSLMGGTEETQYF. CDR3 DNA sequence: TGCGCCAGCAGCTTGATGGGGGGGACGGAAGAGACCCAGTACTTC.

V gene TRBV7-9 combines with J gene TRBJ2-7, with TRBD1 matching over 10 bases. The germline V gene has CDR1 SEHNR and CDR2 FQNEAQ (reference sequence). V lost 4 bases and J lost 7; bases outside the gene matches: 13. CDR3 length: 16 amino acids. CDR3 loop: CASSSRDRGLEGEQYF. The CDR3 coding sequence is TGTGCCAGCAGCTCCCGGGACAGGGGACTCGAGGGAGAGCAGTACTTC.

This clonotype came up a few times. V gene TRBV10-3 combines with J gene TRBJ2-1; 10 bases agree with TRBD2. V trimming: 3 bases; J trimming: 3 bases; junction bases outside the gene matches: 8. Germline V gene sequence: CDR1 ENHRY, CDR2 SYGVKD. The CDR3 has 17 residues. The CDR3 bases are TGTGCCATCAGTGAAGCCTCTAGCGGGGGATACTACAATGAGCAGTTCTTC. Its protein is CAISEASSGGYYNEQFF.

The rearrangement uses TRBV7-2 and TRBJ1-2, with D possibly being TRBD1 (6 bases). V shed 3 bases and J shed 4 bases, with 15 bases lying between them. The germline V gene encodes CDR1 SGHTA and CDR2 FQGNSA. The CDR3 length is 15 residues. CDR3 region: CASSLDRTVGYGYTF. CDR3 DNA: TGTGCCAGCAGCTTGGACCGGACAGTGGGCTATGGCTACACCTTC.

V usage is TRBV11-1 and J usage is TRBJ1-1, with D possibly TRBD1 on 6 matching bases. The CDR3 totals 13 residues. Per germline, CDR1 SGHAT and CDR2 FQDESV (reference sequence). Trimming removed 5 bases from V and 2 bases from J, with 9 bases in between. CDR3 sequence reads: CASSTQGNTEAFF. The CDR3 region has the DNA TGTGCCAGCAGCACACAGGGAAACACTGAAGCTTTCTTT.

The rearrangement joins TRBV3-1 to TRBJ1-3, with D perhaps matching TRBD1 (5 bases). The CDR3 loop spans 16 amino acids. Trimming removed 0 bases at V and 4 bases at J, with 13 bases between. Germline loops: CDR1 LGHDT, CDR2 YNNKEL (reference sequence). CDR3 nucleotide sequence: TGTGCCAGCAGCCAAGATCAGGGCAGCTACGGAAACACCATATATTTT. Protein sequence: CASSQDQGSYGNTIYF.